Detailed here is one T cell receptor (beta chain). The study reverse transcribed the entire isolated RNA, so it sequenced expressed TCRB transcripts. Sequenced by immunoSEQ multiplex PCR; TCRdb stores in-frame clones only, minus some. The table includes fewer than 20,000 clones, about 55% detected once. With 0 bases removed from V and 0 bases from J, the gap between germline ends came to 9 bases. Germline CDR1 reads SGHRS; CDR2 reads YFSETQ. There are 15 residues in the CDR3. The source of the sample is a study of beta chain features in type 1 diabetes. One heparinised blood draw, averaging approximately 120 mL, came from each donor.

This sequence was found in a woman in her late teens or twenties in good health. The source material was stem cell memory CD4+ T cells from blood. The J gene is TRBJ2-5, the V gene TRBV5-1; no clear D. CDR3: CASSLGRVYQETQYF. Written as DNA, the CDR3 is TGCGCCAGCAGCTTGGGCCGGGTCTACCAAGAGACCCAGTACTTC.